The next 8 T cell receptor beta chains were all read from a single sample in a study of T cell repertoires in cytomegalovirus infection. MiXCR, applied by TCRdb to the reads, yields one record per CDR3 protein. This table holds 300,000 or so distinct CDR3 sequences, roughly 9.3% found once. Input material: PBMCs. Receptors were obtained from a human donor in good health (CMV status not recorded). Some clones in this sample may be carry-over from other donors' samples.

This clonotype has at least ten counts. The chain combines TRBV20-1 with TRBJ2-1, with TRBD2 matching over 7 bases. The CDR3 sequence is 18 residues long. From germline, CDR1 is DFQATT and CDR2 SNEGSKA (reference sequence). V lost 0 bases, J lost 0 bases, and 11 bases stayed unmatched. CDR3 nucleotide sequence: TGCAGTGCTAGAGAAGCCCGGCGGGGGTCGAGCTCCTACAATGAGCAGTTCTTC. This encodes CSAREARRGSSSYNEQFF.

The V gene is TRBV20-1, the J gene TRBJ1-5, with a tentative D call TRBD1 (5 bases). Trimming shortened V by 5 bases and J by 3 bases, and 11 bases separated the two germline ends. The CDR3 loop spans 13 amino acids. Germline lookup yields CDR1 DFQATT and CDR2 SNEGSKA (reference sequence). CDR3 loop: CSAYDRSNQPQHF. The CDR3 region has the DNA TGCAGTGCTTATGACAGATCCAATCAGCCCCAGCATTTT.

This clonotype was counted at least ten times. V and J are TRBV19 and TRBJ1-5, with D possibly being TRBD1 (6 bases). Germline-derived CDR1 and CDR2 are LNHDA and SQIVND (reference sequence). V lost 6 bases and J 4 bases, leaving 10 bases between the germline ends. This CDR3 spans 13 amino acids. The CDR3 loop reads CASRPGENQPQHF. The CDR3 nucleotides read TGTGCCAGTAGGCCAGGGGAAAATCAGCCCCAGCATTTT.

This clonotype was recorded at least ten times. This chain links TRBV27 with TRBJ2-5; D unclear. V was clipped by 6 bases and J by 3 bases, with 14 bases between them. In germline, CDR1 is MNHEY, CDR2 SMNVEV (reference sequence). This CDR3 has 14 residues. CDR3 protein: CASRGWGKEETQYF. The CDR3 DNA is TGTGCCAGCAGGGGATGGGGAAAAGAAGAGACCCAGTACTTC.

This clonotype was found a few times. The chain uses TRBV20-1 and TRBJ2-1, with TRBD2 matching 10 bases. V was clipped by 1 base and J by 0 bases; unmatched bases: 9. The CDR3 spans 18 residues. The germline CDR1 and CDR2 sequences are DFQATT and SNEGSKA (reference sequence). The CDR3, as DNA: TGCAGTGCTAGAGTAGCACTAGCGGGGAGCACCTCCTACAATGAGCAGTTCTTC. This codes for CSARVALAGSTSYNEQFF.

This clonotype showed up just a few times. V gene TRBV20-1 combines with J gene TRBJ2-1; 14 nucleotides match TRBD2. CDR1 DFQATT and CDR2 SNEGSKA come from the germline V gene (reference sequence). This CDR3 region has 16 residues. Trimming took 5 bases from V and 3 from J; bases not matched to a gene: 6. The CDR3 loop reads CSALGLAGGNYNEQFF. The CDR3 nucleotides read TGCAGTGCTCTCGGACTAGCGGGGGGTAACTACAATGAGCAGTTCTTC.

There are many counts of this clonotype. V usage is TRBV7-2 and J usage is TRBJ1-2; TRBD1 matches at 7 bases. The ends lost 9 bases at V and 0 bases at J; junction bases unmatched: 7. The CDR3 has 14 amino acids. CDR1 and CDR2 (germline): SGHTA, FQGNSA. Written as DNA, the CDR3 is TGTGCCAGTAGGCGGGACAGAGCTAACTATGGCTACACCTTC. Encoded protein: CASRRDRANYGYTF.

This clonotype appeared many times. The chain couples TRBV18 to TRBJ2-7; the D call may be TRBD1 or TRBD2 (5 bases each). Germline CDR1 reads KGHSH; CDR2 reads LQKENI. Between the trimmed V and J ends, which lost 2 bases and 7 bases, there was a span of 12 bases. The CDR3 length is 13 residues. The CDR3 sequence: CASSPAGTAEQYV. The CDR3 nucleotides are TGTGCCAGCTCACCAGCCGGGACGGCGGAGCAGTACGTC.